This TCR beta chain was retrieved from a study of blood T cell repertoires in COVID-19. The junction had 6 bases not matched to a gene; V was cut back by 7 bases and J by 5 bases. This CDR3 region has 14 residues. Germline V lookup: CDR1 MDHEN, CDR2 SYDVKM. Assay used: immunoSEQ multiplex PCR; TCRdb lists only in-frame clones, some missing. The sample lists approximately 160,000 clones, more than 90% occurring once. The clonotype comes from a man between 50 and 59 years old with acute or convalescent COVID-19. The source material was peripheral blood. The J gene is TRBJ2-3, the V gene TRBV28; TRBD1 matches 10 bases. The CDR3 is CASIPGQGLDTQYF. DNA for the CDR3: TGTGCCAGCATCCCGGGACAGGGGTTAGATACGCAGTATTTT.